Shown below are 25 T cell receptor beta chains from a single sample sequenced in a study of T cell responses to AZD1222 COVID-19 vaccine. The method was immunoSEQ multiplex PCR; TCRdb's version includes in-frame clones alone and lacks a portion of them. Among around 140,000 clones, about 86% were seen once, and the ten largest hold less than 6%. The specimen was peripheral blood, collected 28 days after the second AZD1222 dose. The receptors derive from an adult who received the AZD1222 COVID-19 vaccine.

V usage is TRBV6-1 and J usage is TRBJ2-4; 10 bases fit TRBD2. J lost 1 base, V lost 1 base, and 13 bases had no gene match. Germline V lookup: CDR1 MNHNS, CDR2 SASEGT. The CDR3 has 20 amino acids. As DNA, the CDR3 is TGTGCCAGCAGTGAAGTCCCCGTGGTAGCGGGGGGCTGGGCCAAAAACATTCAGTACTTC. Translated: CASSEVPVVAGGWAKNIQYF.

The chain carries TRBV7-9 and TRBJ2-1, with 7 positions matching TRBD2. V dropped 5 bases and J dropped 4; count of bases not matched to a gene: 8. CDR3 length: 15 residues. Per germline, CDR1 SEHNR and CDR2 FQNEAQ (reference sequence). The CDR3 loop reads CASSPSGERYNEQFF. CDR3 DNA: TGTGCCAGCAGCCCTAGCGGCGAACGTTACAATGAGCAGTTCTTC.

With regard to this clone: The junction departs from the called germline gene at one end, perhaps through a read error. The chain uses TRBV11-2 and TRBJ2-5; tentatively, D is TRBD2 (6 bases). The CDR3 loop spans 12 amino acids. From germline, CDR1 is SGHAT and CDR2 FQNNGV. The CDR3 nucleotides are TGTGCCAGCAGCCACGGGGGTCCAAACCCTAACTTC. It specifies CASSHGGPNPNF.

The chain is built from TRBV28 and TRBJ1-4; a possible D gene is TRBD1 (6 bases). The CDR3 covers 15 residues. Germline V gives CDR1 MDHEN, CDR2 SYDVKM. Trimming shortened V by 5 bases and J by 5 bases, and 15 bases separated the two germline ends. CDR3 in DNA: TGTGCCAGCAGTGTCCAGACAGGATGGAATGAAAAACTGTTTTTT. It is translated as CASSVQTGWNEKLFF.

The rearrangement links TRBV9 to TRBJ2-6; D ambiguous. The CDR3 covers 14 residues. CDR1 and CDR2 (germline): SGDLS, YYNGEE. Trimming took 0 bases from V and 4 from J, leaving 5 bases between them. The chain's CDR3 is CASSVGSGANVLTF. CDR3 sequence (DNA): TGTGCCAGCAGCGTAGGTTCCGGGGCCAACGTCCTGACTTTC.

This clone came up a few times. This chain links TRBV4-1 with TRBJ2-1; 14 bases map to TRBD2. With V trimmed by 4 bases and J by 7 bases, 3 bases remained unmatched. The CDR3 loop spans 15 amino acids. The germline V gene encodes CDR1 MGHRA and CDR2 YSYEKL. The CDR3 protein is CASSPGLAGENEQFF. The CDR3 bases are TGCGCCAGCAGCCCGGGACTAGCGGGGGAAAATGAGCAGTTCTTC.

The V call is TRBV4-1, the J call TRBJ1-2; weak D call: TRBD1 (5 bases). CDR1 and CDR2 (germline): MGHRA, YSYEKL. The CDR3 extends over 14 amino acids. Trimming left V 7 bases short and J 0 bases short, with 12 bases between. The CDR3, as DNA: TGCGCCAGCAACCCAAAGGGGACTAACTATGGCTACACCTTC. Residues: CASNPKGTNYGYTF.

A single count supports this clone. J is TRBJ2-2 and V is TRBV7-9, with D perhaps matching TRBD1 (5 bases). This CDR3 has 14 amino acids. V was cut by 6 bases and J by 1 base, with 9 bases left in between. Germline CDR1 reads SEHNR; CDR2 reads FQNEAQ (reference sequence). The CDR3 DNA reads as TGTGCCAGCAGACGCACAGGGAACACCGGGGAGCTGTTTTTT. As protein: CASRRTGNTGELFF. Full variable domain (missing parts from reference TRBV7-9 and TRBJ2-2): DTGVSQNPRHKITKRGQNVTFRCDPISEHNRLYWYRQTLGQGPEFLTYFQNEAQLEKSRLLSDRFSAERPKGSFSTLEIQRTEQGDSAMYLCASRRTGNTGELFFGEGSRLTVL.

The CDR3 DNA reads as TGTGCCAGCAGTCCACAGGGATACCAGCCCCAGCATTTT. It encodes CASSPQGYQPQHF. The V call is TRBV28, the J call TRBJ1-5, with D perhaps matching TRBD1 (6 bases). The CDR3 is 13 residues long. Germline V lookup: CDR1 MDHEN, CDR2 SYDVKM. The V and J ends lost 5 bases and 7 bases respectively, with 12 bases between them.

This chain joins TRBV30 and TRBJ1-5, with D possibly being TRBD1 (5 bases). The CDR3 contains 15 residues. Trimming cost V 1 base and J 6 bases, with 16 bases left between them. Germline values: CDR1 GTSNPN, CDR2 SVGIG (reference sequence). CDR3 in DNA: TGTGCCTGGAGTGCGGGATGGGGCGGTGGTCAGCCCCAGCATTTT. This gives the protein CAWSAGWGGGQPQHF. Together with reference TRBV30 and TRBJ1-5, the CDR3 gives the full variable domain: SQTIHQWPATLVQPVGSPLSLECTVEGTSNPNLYWYRQAAGRGLQLLFYSVGIGQISSEVPQNLSASRPQDRQFILSSKKLLLSDSGFYLCAWSAGWGGGQPQHFGDGTRLSIL.

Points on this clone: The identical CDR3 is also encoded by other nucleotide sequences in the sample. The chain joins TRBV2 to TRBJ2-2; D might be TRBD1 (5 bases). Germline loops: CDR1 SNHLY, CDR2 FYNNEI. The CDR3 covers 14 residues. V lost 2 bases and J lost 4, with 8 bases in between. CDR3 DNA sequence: TGTGCCAGCAGTGAAAGACAGCTCACCGGGGAGCTGTTTTTT. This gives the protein CASSERQLTGELFF.

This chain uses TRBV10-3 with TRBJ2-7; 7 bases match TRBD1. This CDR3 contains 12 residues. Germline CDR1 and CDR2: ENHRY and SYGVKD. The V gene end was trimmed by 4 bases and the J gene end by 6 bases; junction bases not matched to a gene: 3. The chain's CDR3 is CAISVEGAEQYF. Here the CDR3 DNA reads TGTGCCATCAGTGTAGAGGGGGCCGAGCAGTACTTC.

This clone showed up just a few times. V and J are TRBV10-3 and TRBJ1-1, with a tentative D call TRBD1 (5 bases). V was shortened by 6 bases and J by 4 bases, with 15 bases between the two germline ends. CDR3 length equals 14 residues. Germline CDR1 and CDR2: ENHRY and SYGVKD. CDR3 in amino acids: CAISPQGGGTEAFF. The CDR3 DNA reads TGTGCCATCAGCCCCCAGGGTGGGGGCACTGAAGCTTTCTTT.

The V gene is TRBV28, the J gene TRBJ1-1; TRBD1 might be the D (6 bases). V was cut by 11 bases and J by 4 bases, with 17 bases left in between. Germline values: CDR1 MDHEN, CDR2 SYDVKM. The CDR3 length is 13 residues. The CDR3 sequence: CASQGRSGTEAFF. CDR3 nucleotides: TGTGCCTCCCAGGGGAGATCGGGCACTGAAGCTTTCTTT. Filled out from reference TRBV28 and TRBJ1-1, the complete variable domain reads DVKVTQSSRYLVKRTGEKVFLECVQDMDHENMFWYRQDPGLGLRLIYFSYDVKMKEKGDIPEGYSVSREKKERFSLILESASTNQTSMYLCASQGRSGTEAFFGQGTRLTVV.

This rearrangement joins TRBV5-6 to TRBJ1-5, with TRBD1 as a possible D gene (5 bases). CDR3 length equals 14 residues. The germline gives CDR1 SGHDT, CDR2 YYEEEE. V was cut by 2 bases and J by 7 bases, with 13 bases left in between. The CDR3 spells CASSFWGPGQPQHF. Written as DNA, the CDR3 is TGTGCCAGCAGCTTCTGGGGACCCGGCCAGCCCCAGCATTTT.

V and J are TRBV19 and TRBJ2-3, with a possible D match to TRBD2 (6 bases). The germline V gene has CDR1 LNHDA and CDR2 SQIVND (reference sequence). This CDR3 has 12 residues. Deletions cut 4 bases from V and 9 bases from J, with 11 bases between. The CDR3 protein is CASSSGVITQYF. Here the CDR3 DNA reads TGTGCCAGTAGTAGCGGGGTGATCACGCAGTATTTT.

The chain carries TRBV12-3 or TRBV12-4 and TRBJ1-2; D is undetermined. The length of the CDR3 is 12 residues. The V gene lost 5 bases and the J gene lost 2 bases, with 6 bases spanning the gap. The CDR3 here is CASSVQNYGYTF. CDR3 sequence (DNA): TGTGCCAGCAGTGTACAGAACTATGGCTACACCTTC.

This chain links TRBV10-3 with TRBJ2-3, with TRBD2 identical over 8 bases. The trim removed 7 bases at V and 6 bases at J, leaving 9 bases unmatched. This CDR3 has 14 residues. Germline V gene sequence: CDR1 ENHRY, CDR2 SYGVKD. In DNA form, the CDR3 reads TGTGCCATCAAAATAGCGGGGTGGGATGATACGCAGTATTTT. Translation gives CAIKIAGWDDTQYF.

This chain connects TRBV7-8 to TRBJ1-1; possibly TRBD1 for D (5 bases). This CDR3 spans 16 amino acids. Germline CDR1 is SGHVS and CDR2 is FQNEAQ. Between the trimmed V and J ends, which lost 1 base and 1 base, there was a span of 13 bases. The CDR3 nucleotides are TGTGCCAGCAGCTTAGGGGCGGGACGGACGAACACTGAAGCTTTCTTT. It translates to CASSLGAGRTNTEAFF.

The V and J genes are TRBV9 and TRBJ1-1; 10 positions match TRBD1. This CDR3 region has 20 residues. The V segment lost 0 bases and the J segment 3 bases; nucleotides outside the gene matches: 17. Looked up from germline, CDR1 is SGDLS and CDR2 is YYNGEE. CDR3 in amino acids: CASSVGDRGARCRGYTEAFF. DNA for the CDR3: TGTGCCAGCAGCGTAGGGGACAGGGGTGCGCGGTGCAGGGGCTACACTGAAGCTTTCTTT.

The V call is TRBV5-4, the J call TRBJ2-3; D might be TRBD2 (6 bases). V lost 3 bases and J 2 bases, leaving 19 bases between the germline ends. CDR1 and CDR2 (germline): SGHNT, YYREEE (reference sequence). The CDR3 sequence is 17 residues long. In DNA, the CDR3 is TGTGCCAGCAGCTCTGGAGGGGCTAGCGCGATCACAGATACGCAGTATTTT. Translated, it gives CASSSGGASAITDTQYF.

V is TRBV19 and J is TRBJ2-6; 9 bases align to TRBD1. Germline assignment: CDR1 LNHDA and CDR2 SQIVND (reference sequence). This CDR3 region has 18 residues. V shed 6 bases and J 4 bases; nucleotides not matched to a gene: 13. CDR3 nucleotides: TGTGCCAGTAGCCCACAGGGGGCGAGCCAGACGGGGGCCAACGTCCTGACTTTC. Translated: CASSPQGASQTGANVLTF.

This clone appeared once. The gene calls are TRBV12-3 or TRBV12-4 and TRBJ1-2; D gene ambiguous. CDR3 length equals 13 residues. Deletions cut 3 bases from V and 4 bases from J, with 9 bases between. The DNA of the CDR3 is TGTGCCAGCAGTTTGGGCGGACCCTATGGCTACACCTTC. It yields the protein CASSLGGPYGYTF.

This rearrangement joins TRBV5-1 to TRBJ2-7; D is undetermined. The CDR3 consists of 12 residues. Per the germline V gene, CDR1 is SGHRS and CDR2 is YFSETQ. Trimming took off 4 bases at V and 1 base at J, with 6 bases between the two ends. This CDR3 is CASSPKSYEQYF. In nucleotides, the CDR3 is TGCGCCAGCAGCCCAAAATCCTACGAGCAGTACTTC.

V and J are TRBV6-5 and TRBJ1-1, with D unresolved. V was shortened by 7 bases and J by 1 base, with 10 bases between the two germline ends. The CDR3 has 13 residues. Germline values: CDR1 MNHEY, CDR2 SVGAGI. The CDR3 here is CASKAETNTEAFF. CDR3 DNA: TGTGCCAGCAAAGCGGAGACGAACACTGAAGCTTTCTTT.